These 22 T cell receptor beta chains originate from one sample sequenced in a study of shared clonotypes between healthy human individuals. This table comes from immunoSEQ multiplex PCR, and its TCRdb copy is limited to in-frame clones, with some not included. The table shows about 680,000 clones, with 73% occurring only once. The sample was memory CD4+ T cells sorted from blood. Subset meaning: CD45RA-negative fraction. These receptors originate from a woman aged 25 to 45 in good health.

CDR3 in amino acids: CASSPGWRGGYQETQYF. The CDR3 nucleotides are TGTGCCAGCAGCCCCGGGTGGCGGGGGGGGTACCAAGAGACCCAGTACTTC. The chain couples TRBV5-6 to TRBJ2-5, with TRBD2 matching over 9 bases. Germline V gene sequence: CDR1 SGHDT, CDR2 YYEEEE. The CDR3 loop spans 17 amino acids. The V segment lost 4 bases and the J segment 0 bases; nucleotides outside the gene matches: 10.

V gene TRBV19 combines with J gene TRBJ1-2; no reliable D call. The CDR3 extends over 14 amino acids. Germline values: CDR1 LNHDA, CDR2 SQIVND (reference sequence). The germline V and J ends were trimmed by 3 bases and 1 base, with 9 bases remaining between them. The CDR3 region is CASSITGINYGYTF. For the CDR3, the DNA is TGTGCCAGTAGTATTACCGGTATTAACTATGGCTACACCTTC. Looking up the rest from reference TRBV19 and TRBJ1-2 gives the full variable domain: DGGITQSPKYLFRKEGQNVTLSCEQNLNHDAMYWYRQDPGQGLRLIYYSQIVNDFQKGDIAEGYSVSREKKESFPLTVTSAQKNPTAFYLCASSITGINYGYTFGSGTRLTVV.

The chain has TRBV6-6 and TRBJ2-3, with 9 positions matching TRBD2. The CDR3 has 16 residues. Germline CDR1 MNHNY, CDR2 SVGAGI (reference sequence). The trim removed 5 bases at V and 2 bases at J, leaving 8 bases unmatched. The CDR3 DNA sequence: TGTGCCAGCAGTCACCCACTAGCGGGCAACACAGATACGCAGTATTTT. It specifies CASSHPLAGNTDTQYF.

V gene TRBV5-1 combines with J gene TRBJ1-1; 12 bases fit TRBD1. CDR1 SGHRS and CDR2 YFSETQ come from the germline V gene. The CDR3 covers 15 residues. V lost 4 bases to trimming and J lost 3 bases; unmatched junction nucleotides: 4. CDR3 residues: CASSTRDRGHTEAFF. In nucleotides, the CDR3 is TGCGCCAGCAGCACCAGGGACAGGGGGCACACTGAAGCTTTCTTT.

The genes are TRBV11-2 and TRBJ2-2; D unclear. Deletions cut 5 bases from V and 5 bases from J, with 12 bases between. This CDR3 region has 14 residues. In germline, CDR1 is SGHAT, CDR2 FQNNGV. The CDR3 here is CASSRGWGTGELFF. The CDR3 bases are TGTGCCAGCAGCAGAGGCTGGGGTACCGGGGAGCTGTTTTTT.

The rearrangement uses TRBV7-9 and TRBJ2-3; 7 positions agree with TRBD2. Germline loops: CDR1 SEHNR, CDR2 FQNEAQ (reference sequence). V was clipped by 5 bases and J by 5 bases; unmatched bases: 10. The CDR3 has 15 amino acids. CDR3 protein: CASSLSGKRLDTQYF. The CDR3 DNA reads TGTGCCAGCAGCCTGAGCGGGAAAAGGTTAGATACGCAGTATTTT.

The V gene is TRBV6-6, the J gene TRBJ1-1; D may be TRBD1 (5 bases). Per the germline V gene, CDR1 is MNHNY and CDR2 is SVGAGI (reference sequence). The CDR3 has 15 residues. With 2 bases removed from V and 8 bases from J, the gap between germline ends came to 18 bases. CDR3 protein: CASSYPRGGIKEAFF. DNA for the CDR3: TGTGCCAGCAGTTACCCGCGTGGGGGGATTAAGGAAGCTTTCTTT.

V and J are TRBV2 and TRBJ1-3, with 8 bases that match TRBD1. The CDR3 totals 15 residues. The ends lost 7 bases at V and 3 bases at J; junction bases unmatched: 8. Germline CDR1 reads SNHLY; CDR2 reads FYNNEI. As DNA, the CDR3 is TGTGCCAGCAATCTCGGACAGGGTAGTGGAAACACCATATATTTT. Amino acids: CASNLGQGSGNTIYF.

This clone was found many times. The chain is built from TRBV7-9 and TRBJ1-2, with TRBD1 as a possible D gene (5 bases). Germline assignment: CDR1 SEHNR and CDR2 FQNEAQ (reference sequence). V was trimmed by 5 bases and J by 7 bases, leaving 17 bases between them. The CDR3 is 14 residues long. CDR3 bases: TGTGCCAGCAGCCCAGAGGAAGGGGCGAGTGGCTACACCTTC. It encodes CASSPEEGASGYTF. Using reference TRBV7-9 and TRBJ1-2 for the parts outside the CDR3, the full variable domain is DTGVSQNPRHKITKRGQNVTFRCDPISEHNRLYWYRQTLGQGPEFLTYFQNEAQLEKSRLLSDRFSAERPKGSFSTLEIQRTEQGDSAMYLCASSPEEGASGYTFGSGTRLTVV.

As to this clone: Other nucleotide sequences in the sample specify the same CDR3. The gene calls are TRBV28 and TRBJ1-2; D is perhaps TRBD1 (6 bases). Trimming took 6 bases from V and 4 from J, leaving 12 bases between them. Germline CDR1 MDHEN, CDR2 SYDVKM. This CDR3 has 13 residues. DNA of the CDR3: TGTGCCAGCAGCCTACAGGGATCCTATGGCTACACCTTC. Protein product: CASSLQGSYGYTF.

The chain couples TRBV6-1 to TRBJ1-5; no clear D. Germline loops: CDR1 MNHNS, CDR2 SASEGT. This CDR3 is built from 14 residues. V was cut by 1 base and J by 0 bases, with 4 bases left in between. CDR3 loop: CASSEGSSNQPQHF. The CDR3 bases are TGTGCCAGCAGTGAAGGGTCTAGCAATCAGCCCCAGCATTTT.

The genes are TRBV28 and TRBJ1-5, with 7 bases lining up with TRBD1. V was clipped by 6 bases and J by 4 bases; unmatched bases: 15. The germline V gene has CDR1 MDHEN and CDR2 SYDVKM. This CDR3 contains 17 residues. The CDR3, as DNA: TGTGCCAGCAGGACTCCGGGACAGAATCTTAGAAATCAGCCCCAGCATTTT. This translates into CASRTPGQNLRNQPQHF.

The rearrangement uses TRBV29-1 and TRBJ2-1; D possibly corresponds to TRBD2 (5 bases). The ends were cut back, 0 bases at V and 6 bases at J, with 15 bases in the middle. The CDR3 spans 15 residues. Germline CDR1 SQVTM, CDR2 ANQGSEA. The CDR3 here is CSVEDGLAWSNEQFF. CDR3 nucleotide sequence: TGCAGCGTTGAAGATGGGCTAGCTTGGTCCAATGAGCAGTTCTTC.

This chain uses TRBV18 with TRBJ2-7; D not resolved. V was trimmed by 4 bases and J by 2 bases, leaving 6 bases between them. Germline V lookup: CDR1 KGHSH, CDR2 LQKENI. This CDR3 region has 12 residues. The CDR3 DNA reads as TGTGCCAGCTCACTTACAGCCTACGAGCAGTACTTC. Its translation: CASSLTAYEQYF.

J is TRBJ1-1 and V is TRBV7-8, with D uncertain. V was cut by 4 bases and J by 2 bases, with 8 bases left in between. Per the germline V gene, CDR1 is SGHVS and CDR2 is FQNEAQ. The CDR3 extends over 13 amino acids. CDR3 sequence: CASSSLSNTEAFF. The DNA of the CDR3 is TGTGCCAGCAGCTCGTTGAGTAACACTGAAGCTTTCTTT.

The rearrangement joins TRBV27 to TRBJ2-7, with 13 nucleotides matching TRBD2. The germline V gene has CDR1 MNHEY and CDR2 SMNVEV (reference sequence). The CDR3 runs to 17 residues. V shed 4 bases and J 7 bases; nucleotides not matched to a gene: 13. CDR3 region: CASSSPRGTSGTLEQYF. The CDR3 DNA reads as TGTGCCAGCAGTTCCCCCAGGGGGACTAGCGGGACACTAGAGCAGTACTTC.

Note on this clone: This sample includes further DNA sequences coding for the same CDR3. The chain has TRBV11-2 and TRBJ1-3, with unresolved D. CDR1 and CDR2 (germline): SGHAT, FQNNGV. V was clipped by 5 bases and J by 1 base, with 9 bases between them. The CDR3 contains 14 residues. The chain's CDR3 is CASSLRSSGNTIYF. CDR3 in DNA: TGTGCCAGCAGCCTCCGCAGTTCTGGAAACACCATATATTTT.

This clone was observed many times. V is TRBV19 and J is TRBJ2-7; D might be TRBD1 (6 bases). Trimming stripped 6 bases from V and 5 bases from J, with 14 bases between. Germline V gene lookup returns CDR1 LNHDA and CDR2 SQIVND (reference sequence). This CDR3 comprises 13 residues. CDR3 nucleotides: TGTGCCAGTAGGGAAGGGGGTGGCCACGAGCAGTACTTC. This translates into CASREGGGHEQYF. The full variable domain, in which reference TRBV19 and TRBJ2-7 provide the parts outside the CDR3, is DGGITQSPKYLFRKEGQNVTLSCEQNLNHDAMYWYRQDPGQGLRLIYYSQIVNDFQKGDIAEGYSVSREKKESFPLTVTSAQKNPTAFYLCASREGGGHEQYFGPGTRLTVT.

This clone was found many times. The chain links TRBV6-5 to TRBJ2-2; 14 positions match TRBD2. The CDR3 is 15 amino acids. The germline V gene has CDR1 MNHEY and CDR2 SVGAGI. V trimming: 6 bases; J trimming: 5 bases; junction bases outside the gene matches: 2. The CDR3 region has the DNA TGTGCCAGCAGCCGACTAGCGGGAGGGACCGGGGAGCTGTTTTTT. This gives the protein CASSRLAGGTGELFF.

The table lists this clone with many counts. For the CDR3, the DNA is TGCAGCGTTGTAGGGAGTGAAGCCAAAAACATTCAGTACTTC. This translates into CSVVGSEAKNIQYF. This rearrangement joins TRBV29-1 to TRBJ2-4; TRBD2 might be the D (5 bases). Trimming pared 4 bases from V and 0 bases from J, leaving 10 bases between. This CDR3 has 14 residues. Germline loops: CDR1 SQVTM, CDR2 ANQGSEA.

The chain has TRBV9 and TRBJ1-2; 8 nucleotides align to TRBD1. The CDR3 is 16 amino acids. Germline loops: CDR1 SGDLS, CDR2 YYNGEE. V gave up 3 bases and J gave up 0 bases; unmatched junction bases: 7. CDR3 sequence: CASSGRGDRTNYGYTF. The CDR3 nucleotides read TGTGCCAGCAGCGGTAGAGGGGACAGGACTAACTATGGCTACACCTTC. Supplemented by reference TRBV9 and TRBJ1-2, the full variable domain reads DSGVTQTPKHLITATGQRVTLRCSPRSGDLSVYWYQQSLDQGLQFLIQYYNGEERAKGNILERFSAQQFPDLHSELNLSSLELGDSALYFCASSGRGDRTNYGYTFGSGTRLTVV.

J is TRBJ2-7 and V is TRBV6-6, with TRBD2 matching over 8 bases. Unmatched junction bases numbered 8, after V lost 5 bases and J lost 5 bases. Germline V gene data show CDR1 as MNHNY and CDR2 as SVGAGI (reference sequence). CDR3 length equals 14 residues. CDR3 bases: TGTGCCAGCAGTACTAGCGGAGGACCCCACGAGCAGTACTTC. Protein product: CASSTSGGPHEQYF.